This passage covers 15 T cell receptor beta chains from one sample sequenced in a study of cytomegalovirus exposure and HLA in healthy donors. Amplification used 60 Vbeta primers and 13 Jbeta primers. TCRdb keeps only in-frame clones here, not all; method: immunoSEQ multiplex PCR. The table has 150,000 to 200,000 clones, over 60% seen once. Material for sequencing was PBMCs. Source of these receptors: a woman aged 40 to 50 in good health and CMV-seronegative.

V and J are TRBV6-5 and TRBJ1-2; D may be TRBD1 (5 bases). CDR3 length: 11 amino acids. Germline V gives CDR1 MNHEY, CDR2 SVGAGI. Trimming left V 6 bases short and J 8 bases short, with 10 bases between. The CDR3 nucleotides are TGTGCCAGCAGCGGGGGGGTCGGCTACACCTTC. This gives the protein CASSGGVGYTF.

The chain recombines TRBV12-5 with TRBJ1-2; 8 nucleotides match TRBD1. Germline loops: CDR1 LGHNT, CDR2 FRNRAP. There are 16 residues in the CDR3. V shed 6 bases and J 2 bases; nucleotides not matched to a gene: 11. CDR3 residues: CASGRAGQGWNYGYTF. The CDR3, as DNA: TGTGCTAGTGGGAGAGCCGGACAGGGTTGGAACTATGGCTACACCTTC.

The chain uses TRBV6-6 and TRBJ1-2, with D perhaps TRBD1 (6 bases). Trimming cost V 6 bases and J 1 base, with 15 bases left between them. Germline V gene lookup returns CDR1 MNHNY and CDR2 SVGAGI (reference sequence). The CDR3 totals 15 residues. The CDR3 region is CASRDAGDGNYGYTF. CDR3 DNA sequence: TGTGCCAGCAGGGATGCAGGGGACGGTAACTATGGCTACACCTTC.

The CDR3: CASLFYQGPEAFF. DNA for the CDR3: TGTGCCAGCCTGTTTTATCAGGGTCCTGAAGCTTTCTTT. The chain recombines TRBV2 with TRBJ1-1; perhaps TRBD1 as D (5 bases). With 8 bases removed from V and 6 bases from J, the gap between germline ends came to 16 bases. This CDR3 contains 13 residues. Germline assignment: CDR1 SNHLY and CDR2 FYNNEI.

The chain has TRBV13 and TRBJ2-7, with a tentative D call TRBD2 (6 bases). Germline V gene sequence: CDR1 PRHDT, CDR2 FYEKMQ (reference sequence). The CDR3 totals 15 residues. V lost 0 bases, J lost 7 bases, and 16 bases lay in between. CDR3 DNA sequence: TGTGCCAGCAGCTTAGGGACGGGGACTCGTTGGGAGCAGTACTTC. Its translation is CASSLGTGTRWEQYF. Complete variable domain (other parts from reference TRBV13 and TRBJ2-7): AAGVIQSPRHLIKEKRETATLKCYPIPRHDTVYWYQQGPGQDPQFLISFYEKMQSDKGSIPDRFSAQQFSDYHSELNMSSLELGDSALYFCASSLGTGTRWEQYFGPGTRLTVT.

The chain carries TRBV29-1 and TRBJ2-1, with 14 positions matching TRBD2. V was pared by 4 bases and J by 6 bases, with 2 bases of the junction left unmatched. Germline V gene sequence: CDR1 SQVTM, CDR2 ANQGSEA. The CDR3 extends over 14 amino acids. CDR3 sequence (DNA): TGCAGCGTTGCAGGACTAGCGGGGGGCAATGAGCAGTTCTTC. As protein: CSVAGLAGGNEQFF.

In DNA form, the CDR3 reads TGCAGCGTTGAAAGGGACAGTTACTCTGGAAACACCATATATTTT. This translates into CSVERDSYSGNTIYF. The chain recombines TRBV29-1 with TRBJ1-3; 7 nucleotides agree with TRBD1. With 2 bases clipped from V and 0 bases from J, the junction kept 4 bases outside the gene matches. Germline-derived CDR1 and CDR2 are SQVTM and ANQGSEA. The CDR3 sequence is 15 residues long.

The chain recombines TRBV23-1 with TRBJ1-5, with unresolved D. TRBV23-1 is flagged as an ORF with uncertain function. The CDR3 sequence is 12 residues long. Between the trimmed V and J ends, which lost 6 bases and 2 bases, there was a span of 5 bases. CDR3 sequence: CASRRGNQPQHF. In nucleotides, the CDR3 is TGCGCCAGCAGACGGGGCAATCAGCCCCAGCATTTT.

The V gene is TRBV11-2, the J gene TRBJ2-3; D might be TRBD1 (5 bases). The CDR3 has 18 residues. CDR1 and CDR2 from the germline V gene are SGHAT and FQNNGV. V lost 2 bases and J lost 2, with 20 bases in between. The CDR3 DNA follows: TGTGCCAGCAGCTTATTCGCAGGGAAGATAGTTAACACAGATACGCAGTATTTT. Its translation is CASSLFAGKIVNTDTQYF.

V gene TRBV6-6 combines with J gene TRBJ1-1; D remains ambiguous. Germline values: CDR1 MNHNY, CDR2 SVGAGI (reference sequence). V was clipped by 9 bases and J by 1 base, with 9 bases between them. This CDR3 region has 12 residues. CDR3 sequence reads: CASGQPNTEAFF. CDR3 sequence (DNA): TGTGCCAGTGGGCAACCGAACACTGAAGCTTTCTTT.

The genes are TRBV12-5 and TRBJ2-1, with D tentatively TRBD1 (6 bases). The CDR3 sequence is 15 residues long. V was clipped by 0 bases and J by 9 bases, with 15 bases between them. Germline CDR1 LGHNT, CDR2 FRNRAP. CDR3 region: CASGLVGTGRGEQFF. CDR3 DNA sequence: TGTGCTAGTGGTTTGGTAGGCACAGGGCGAGGTGAGCAGTTCTTC.

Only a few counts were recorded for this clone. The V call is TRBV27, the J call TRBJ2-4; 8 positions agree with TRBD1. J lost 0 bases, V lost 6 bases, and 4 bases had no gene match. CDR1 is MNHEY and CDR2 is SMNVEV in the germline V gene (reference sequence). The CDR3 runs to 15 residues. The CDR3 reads CASRRDRLAKNIQYF. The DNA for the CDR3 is TGTGCCAGCAGACGGGACAGGCTAGCCAAAAACATTCAGTACTTC.

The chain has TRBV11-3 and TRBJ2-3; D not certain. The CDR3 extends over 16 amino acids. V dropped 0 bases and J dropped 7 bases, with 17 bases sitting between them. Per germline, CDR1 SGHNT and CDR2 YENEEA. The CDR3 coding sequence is TGTGCCAGCAGCTTAGATGGTGGTAATACACAGCATACGCAGTATTTT. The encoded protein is CASSLDGGNTQHTQYF.

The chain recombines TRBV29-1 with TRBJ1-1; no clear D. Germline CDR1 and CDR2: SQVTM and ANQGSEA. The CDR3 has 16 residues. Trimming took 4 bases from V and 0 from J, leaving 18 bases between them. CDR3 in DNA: TGCAGCGTTGTCGTGGGCAGGCCGACAATGAACACTGAAGCTTTCTTT. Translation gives CSVVVGRPTMNTEAFF.

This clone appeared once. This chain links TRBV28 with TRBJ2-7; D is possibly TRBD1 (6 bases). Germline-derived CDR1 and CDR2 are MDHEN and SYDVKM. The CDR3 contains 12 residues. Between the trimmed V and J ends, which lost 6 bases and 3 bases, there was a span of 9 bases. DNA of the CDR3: TGTGCCAGCAGCCTGACAGGCTACGAGCAGTACTTC. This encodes CASSLTGYEQYF.